The clone carrying this T cell receptor (beta chain) was seen just once. In the original workflow: For nucleated cells, counts were estimated from reference gene primer amplification. Assay: immunoSEQ multiplex PCR; the TCRdb copy retains only in-frame clones and omits some. Clone size and V and J calls were adopted from that table, with D and trimming inferred from the DNA. The repertoire holds about 110,000 clones, with about 80% as singletons. Per germline, CDR1 MNHEY and CDR2 SVGAGI. This CDR3 is 13 amino acids long. V dropped 8 bases and J dropped 0; count of bases not matched to a gene: 2. These data belong to a study of blood T cell repertoires in COVID-19. Background on the study: From T cells, B-cell-depleted T cells, or PBMCs came the material, which was cDNA or gDNA.

V and J are TRBV6-5 and TRBJ2-7; TRBD1 aligns across 9 bases. Sequences were obtained from peripheral blood. This receptor was identified in a man aged 65-85 years with acute or convalescent COVID-19. The CDR3 sequence: CASRTGASYEQYF. As DNA, the CDR3 is TGTGCCAGCCGGACAGGGGCCTCCTACGAGCAGTACTTC.